Shown below are 8 T cell receptor beta chains from a single sample sequenced in a study of blood T cell repertoires in COVID-19. The method was immunoSEQ multiplex PCR; TCRdb's version includes in-frame clones alone and lacks a portion of them. The profile shows hundreds of thousands of clones, around 79% of them singletons. The sequenced sample consisted of peripheral blood. These receptors were taken from a woman of 80 years or more with acute or convalescent COVID-19.

A note on this clone: The sample carries other DNA sequences with the same CDR3. This chain joins TRBV10-1 and TRBJ2-3, with TRBD2 matching 9 bases. This CDR3 spans 13 amino acids. J gave up 4 bases and V 9 bases, and 5 bases lay outside the gene matches. Germline assignment: CDR1 WNHNN and CDR2 SYGVQD (reference sequence). The CDR3 reads CASSLAGADTQYF. Here the CDR3 DNA reads TGCGCCAGTTCTTTAGCGGGGGCAGATACGCAGTATTTT.

Only a few counts were recorded for this clone. This rearrangement joins TRBV2 to TRBJ2-3, with a possible D match to TRBD2 (5 bases). The CDR3 totals 15 residues. Germline V lookup: CDR1 SNHLY, CDR2 FYNNEI. V was shortened by 5 bases and J by 4 bases, with 16 bases between the two germline ends. The CDR3 loop reads CASSTSAAPADTQYF. CDR3 DNA sequence: TGTGCCAGCAGTACTTCAGCGGCCCCAGCAGATACGCAGTATTTT.

This sequence joins TRBV19 and TRBJ2-2, with D possibly TRBD1 on 5 matching bases. The V gene's germline CDR1 is LNHDA and CDR2 SQIVND (reference sequence). Trimming removed 9 bases from V and 6 bases from J, with 20 bases in between. The CDR3 consists of 15 residues. CDR3 DNA: TGTGCCAGCCAAGCTAGGGGCAGTGGTGCCGGGGAGCTGTTTTTT. Its protein is CASQARGSGAGELFF.

This clone appeared a single time. V and J are TRBV29-1 and TRBJ2-7; 9 bases match TRBD1. V shed 6 bases and J 4 bases; nucleotides not matched to a gene: 7. The CDR3 is 13 amino acids. Looked up from germline, CDR1 is SQVTM and CDR2 is ANQGSEA. CDR3 in DNA: TGCAGCGTGGTACGGGACAGGGAGTACGAGCAGTACTTC. Its protein is CSVVRDREYEQYF.

The genes are TRBV19 and TRBJ2-7, with TRBD1 identical over 8 bases. Germline CDR1 is LNHDA and CDR2 is SQIVND (reference sequence). The CDR3 consists of 15 residues. V was clipped by 11 bases and J by 0 bases; unmatched bases: 12. The CDR3 coding sequence is TGTGCCTCTCAGGGAGGACAGGGAAACTCCTACGAGCAGTACTTC. It specifies CASQGGQGNSYEQYF.

The sample holds one count of this clone. V gene TRBV5-1 combines with J gene TRBJ2-3; 9 bases agree with TRBD2. This CDR3 has 16 residues. V shed 0 bases and J 1 base; nucleotides not matched to a gene: 3. From germline, CDR1 is SGHRS and CDR2 YFSETQ. The CDR3 loop is CASSLARTSGTDTQYF. CDR3 nucleotides: TGCGCCAGCAGCTTGGCCCGGACTAGCGGCACAGATACGCAGTATTTT.

The chain employs TRBV10-2 and TRBJ2-7, with D perhaps matching TRBD2 (6 bases). Germline V gives CDR1 WSHSY, CDR2 SAAADI. This CDR3 is built from 13 residues. The V and J ends lost 3 bases and 7 bases respectively, with 13 bases between them. The CDR3 spells CASSDWGREEQYF. CDR3 sequence (DNA): TGCGCCAGCAGTGATTGGGGCCGGGAGGAGCAGTACTTC.

The rearrangement joins TRBV4-2 to TRBJ2-7; 8 bases agree with TRBD1. Looked up from germline, CDR1 is LGHNA and CDR2 is YNFKEQ. The V segment lost 1 base and the J segment 1 base; nucleotides outside the gene matches: 6. CDR3 length equals 16 residues. CDR3 residues: CASSQAWGQASYEQYF. In DNA form, the CDR3 reads TGTGCCAGCAGCCAAGCCTGGGGACAGGCGTCCTACGAGCAGTACTTC.